This TCR beta chain came from a study of Ad26.COV2.S vaccination and SARS-CoV-2 variants. At the level of the study: Ad26.COV2.S was injected intramuscularly once or twice, 56 days apart. Regarding the study as a whole: Vaccinees displayed broader spike-specific TCR repertoires than placebo recipients. Across vaccine and placebo recipients, the breadth of non-spike TCRs was similar.

Clones were read by immunoSEQ multiplex PCR, and TCRdb kept only the in-frame ones, dropping some. This sample carries some 410,000 clones, approximately 92% of them seen once, and the ten largest clones take around 1.7%. Treatment described: about 20 received Ad26.COV2.S at low or high dose, single or two shots; 5 received placebo; per-sample allocation not given. Sample collection was performed on day 63 after the first vaccine or placebo injection. The CDR3 is 14 residues long. Germline lookup yields CDR1 SGHKS and CDR2 YYEKEE (reference sequence). V lost 0 bases and J lost 3, with 9 bases in between. Note on this clone: The antigen is not known.

The rearrangement uses TRBV5-5 and TRBJ1-1, with D possibly being TRBD1 (6 bases). The sequence was collected from a person aged 18 to 59 who received the Ad26.COV2.S COVID-19 vaccine or a placebo. The sequencing here drew on peripheral blood, taken in a trial of Ad26.COV2.S vaccine versus placebo. The CDR3 loop reads CASSLVRGYTEAFF. The CDR3 DNA reads TGTGCCAGCAGCTTGGTTAGGGGGTACACTGAAGCTTTCTTT. The full variable domain, in which reference TRBV5-5 and TRBJ1-1 provide the parts outside the CDR3, is DAGVTQSPTHLIKTRGQQVTLRCSPISGHKSVSWYQQVLGQGPQFIFQYYEKEERGRGNFPDRFSARQFPNYSSELNVNALLLGDSALYLCASSLVRGYTEAFFGQGTRLTVV.